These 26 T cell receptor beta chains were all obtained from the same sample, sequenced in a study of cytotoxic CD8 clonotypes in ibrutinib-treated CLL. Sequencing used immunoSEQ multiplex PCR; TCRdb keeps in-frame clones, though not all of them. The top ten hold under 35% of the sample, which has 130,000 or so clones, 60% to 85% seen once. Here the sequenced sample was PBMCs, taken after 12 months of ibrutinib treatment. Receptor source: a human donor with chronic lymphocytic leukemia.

CDR3 DNA sequence: TGTGCCAGCAGTGAATACAATGAGCAGTTCTTC. Residues: CASSEYNEQFF. This chain uses TRBV2 with TRBJ2-1; D not certain. The CDR3 has 11 residues. CDR1 and CDR2 (germline): SNHLY, FYNNEI. Trimming stripped 2 bases from V and 4 bases from J, with 0 bases between.

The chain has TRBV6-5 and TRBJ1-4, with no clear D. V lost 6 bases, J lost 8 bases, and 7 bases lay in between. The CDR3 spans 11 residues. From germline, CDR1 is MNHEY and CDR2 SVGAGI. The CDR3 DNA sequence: TGTGCCAGCAGCCACCAGGAAAAACTGTTTTTT. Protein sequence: CASSHQEKLFF.

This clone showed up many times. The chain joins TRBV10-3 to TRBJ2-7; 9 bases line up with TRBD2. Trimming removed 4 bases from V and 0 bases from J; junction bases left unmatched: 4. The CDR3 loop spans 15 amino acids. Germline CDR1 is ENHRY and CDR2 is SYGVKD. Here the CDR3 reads CAISVLAGPSYEQYF. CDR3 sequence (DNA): TGTGCCATCAGTGTCCTAGCGGGACCCTCCTACGAGCAGTACTTC.

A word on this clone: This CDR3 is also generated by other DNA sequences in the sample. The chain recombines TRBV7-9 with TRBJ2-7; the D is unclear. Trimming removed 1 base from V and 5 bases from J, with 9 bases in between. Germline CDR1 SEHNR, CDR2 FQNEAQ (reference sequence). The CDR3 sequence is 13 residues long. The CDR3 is CASSLGQTDEQYF. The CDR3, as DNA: TGTGCCAGCAGCTTAGGGCAGACGGACGAGCAGTACTTC.

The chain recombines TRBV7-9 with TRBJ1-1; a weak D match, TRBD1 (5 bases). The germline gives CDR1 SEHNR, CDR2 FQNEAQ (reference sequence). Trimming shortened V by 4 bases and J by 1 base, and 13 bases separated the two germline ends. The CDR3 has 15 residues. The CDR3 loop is CASSSTVTGNTEAFF. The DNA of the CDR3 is TGTGCCAGCAGCTCCACAGTAACAGGGAACACTGAAGCTTTCTTT.

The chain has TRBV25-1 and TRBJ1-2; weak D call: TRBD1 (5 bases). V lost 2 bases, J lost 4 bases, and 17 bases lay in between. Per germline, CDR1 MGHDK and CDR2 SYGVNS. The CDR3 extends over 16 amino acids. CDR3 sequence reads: CASSEGDAPLGYGYTF. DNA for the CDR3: TGTGCCAGCAGTGAAGGGGACGCCCCCCTCGGCTATGGCTACACCTTC.

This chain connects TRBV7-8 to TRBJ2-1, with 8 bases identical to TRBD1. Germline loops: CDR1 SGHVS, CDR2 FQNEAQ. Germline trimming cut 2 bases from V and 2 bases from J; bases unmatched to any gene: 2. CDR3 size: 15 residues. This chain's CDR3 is CASSLTGGPYNEQFF. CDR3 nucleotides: TGTGCCAGCAGCTTAACAGGGGGGCCCTACAATGAGCAGTTCTTC.

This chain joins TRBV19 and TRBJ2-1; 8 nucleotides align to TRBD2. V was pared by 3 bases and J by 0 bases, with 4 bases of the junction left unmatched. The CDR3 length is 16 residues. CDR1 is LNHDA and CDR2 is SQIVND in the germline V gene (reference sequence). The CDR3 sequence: CASSIHAGGSYNEQFF. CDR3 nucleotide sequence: TGTGCCAGTAGTATCCACGCGGGAGGCTCCTACAATGAGCAGTTCTTC. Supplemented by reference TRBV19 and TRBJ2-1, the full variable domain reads DGGITQSPKYLFRKEGQNVTLSCEQNLNHDAMYWYRQDPGQGLRLIYYSQIVNDFQKGDIAEGYSVSREKKESFPLTVTSAQKNPTAFYLCASSIHAGGSYNEQFFGPGTRLTVL.

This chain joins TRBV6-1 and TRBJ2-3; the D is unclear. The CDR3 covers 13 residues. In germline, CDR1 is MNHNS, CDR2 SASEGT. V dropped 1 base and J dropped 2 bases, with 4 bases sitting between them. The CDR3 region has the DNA TGTGCCAGCAGTGAAGTAAACACAGATACGCAGTATTTT. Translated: CASSEVNTDTQYF.

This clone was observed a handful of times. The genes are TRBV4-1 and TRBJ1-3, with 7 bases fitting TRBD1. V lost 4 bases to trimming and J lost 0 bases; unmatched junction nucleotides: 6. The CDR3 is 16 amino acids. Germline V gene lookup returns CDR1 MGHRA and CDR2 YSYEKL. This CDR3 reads CASSRGTAISGNTIYF. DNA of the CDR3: TGCGCCAGCAGCCGTGGGACAGCTATCTCTGGAAACACCATATATTTT.

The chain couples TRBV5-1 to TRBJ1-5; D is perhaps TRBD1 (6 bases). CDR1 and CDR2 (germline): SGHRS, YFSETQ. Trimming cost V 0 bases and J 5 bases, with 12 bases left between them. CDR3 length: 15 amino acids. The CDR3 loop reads CASSLEGYRDQPQHF. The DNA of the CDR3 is TGCGCCAGCAGCTTGGAAGGGTACAGGGATCAGCCCCAGCATTTT.

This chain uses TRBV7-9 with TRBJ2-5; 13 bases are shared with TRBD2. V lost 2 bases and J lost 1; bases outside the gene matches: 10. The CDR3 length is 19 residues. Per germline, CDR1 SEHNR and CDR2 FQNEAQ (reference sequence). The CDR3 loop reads CASSLLQLAGGAVQETQYF. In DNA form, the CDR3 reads TGTGCCAGCAGCTTACTCCAACTAGCGGGAGGGGCCGTCCAAGAGACCCAGTACTTC.

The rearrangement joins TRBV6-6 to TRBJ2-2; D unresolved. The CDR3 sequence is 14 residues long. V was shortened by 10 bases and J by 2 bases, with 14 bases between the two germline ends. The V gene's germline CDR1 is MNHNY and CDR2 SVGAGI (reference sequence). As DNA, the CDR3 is TGTGCCACCGGCTTTTCGGCCAACACCGGGGAGCTGTTTTTT. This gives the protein CATGFSANTGELFF.

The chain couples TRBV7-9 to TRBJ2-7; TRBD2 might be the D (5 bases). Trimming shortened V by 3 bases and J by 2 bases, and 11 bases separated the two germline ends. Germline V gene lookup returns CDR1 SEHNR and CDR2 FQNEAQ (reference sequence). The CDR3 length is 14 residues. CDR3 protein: CASSFEGSPYEQYF. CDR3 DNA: TGTGCCAGCAGCTTTGAGGGATCACCCTACGAGCAGTACTTC.

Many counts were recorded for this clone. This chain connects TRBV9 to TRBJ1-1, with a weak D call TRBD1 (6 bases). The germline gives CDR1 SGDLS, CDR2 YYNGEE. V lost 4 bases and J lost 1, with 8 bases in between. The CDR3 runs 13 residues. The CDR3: CASSMTGNTEAFF. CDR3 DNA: TGTGCCAGCAGCATGACAGGGAACACTGAAGCTTTCTTT.

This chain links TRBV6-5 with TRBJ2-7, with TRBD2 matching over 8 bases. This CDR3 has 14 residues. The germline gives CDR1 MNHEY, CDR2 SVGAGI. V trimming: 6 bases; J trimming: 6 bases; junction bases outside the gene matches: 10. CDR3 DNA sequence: TGTGCCAGCAGCCTAATAGCGGGAAGACGCGAGCAGTACTTC. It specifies CASSLIAGRREQYF.

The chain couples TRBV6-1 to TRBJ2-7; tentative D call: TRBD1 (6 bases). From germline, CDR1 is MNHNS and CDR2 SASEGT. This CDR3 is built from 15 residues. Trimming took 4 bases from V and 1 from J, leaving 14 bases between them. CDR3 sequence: CASSGPGTPSYEQYF. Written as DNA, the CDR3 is TGTGCCAGCAGTGGCCCAGGGACACCGTCCTACGAGCAGTACTTC.

CDR3 nucleotide sequence: TGTGCCAGCACTGAACGGGGGGAAGATCAGCCCCAGCATTTT. Its protein is CASTERGEDQPQHF. The J gene is TRBJ1-5, the V gene TRBV6-4, with a weak D call TRBD1 (5 bases). CDR1 and CDR2 (germline): MRHNA, SNTAGT. This CDR3 has 14 residues. The V gene lost 7 bases and the J gene lost 5 bases, with 15 bases spanning the gap.

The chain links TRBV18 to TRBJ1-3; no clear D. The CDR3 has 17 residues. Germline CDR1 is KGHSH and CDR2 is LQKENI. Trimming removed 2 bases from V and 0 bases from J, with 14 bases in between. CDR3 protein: CASSPSGLARSGNTIYF. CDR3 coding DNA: TGTGCCAGCTCACCATCAGGCCTAGCCCGCTCTGGAAACACCATATATTTT.

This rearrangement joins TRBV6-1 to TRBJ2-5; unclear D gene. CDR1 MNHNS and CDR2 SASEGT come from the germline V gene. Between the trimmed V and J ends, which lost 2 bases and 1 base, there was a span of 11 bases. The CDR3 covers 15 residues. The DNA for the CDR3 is TGTGCCAGCAGTGAATGGCGCTGGGCCCAAGAGACCCAGTACTTC. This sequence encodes CASSEWRWAQETQYF.

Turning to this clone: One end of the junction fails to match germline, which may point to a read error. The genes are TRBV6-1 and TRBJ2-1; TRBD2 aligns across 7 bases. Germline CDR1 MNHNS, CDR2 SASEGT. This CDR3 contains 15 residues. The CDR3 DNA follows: TGTGCCAGCGTTCCCCAAACTGGACTAGTCCCTGAGCGGTTCTTC. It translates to CASVPQTGLVPERFF.

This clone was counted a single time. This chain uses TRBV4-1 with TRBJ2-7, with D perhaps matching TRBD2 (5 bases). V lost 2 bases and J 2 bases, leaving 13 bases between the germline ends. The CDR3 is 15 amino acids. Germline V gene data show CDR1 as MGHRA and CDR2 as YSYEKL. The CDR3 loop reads CASSQTHTGTYEQYF. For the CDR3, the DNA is TGCGCCAGCAGCCAAACACATACCGGGACCTACGAGCAGTACTTC.

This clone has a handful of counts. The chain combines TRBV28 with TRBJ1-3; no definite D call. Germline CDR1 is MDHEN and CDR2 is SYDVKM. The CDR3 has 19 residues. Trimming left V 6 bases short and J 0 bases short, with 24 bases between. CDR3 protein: CASSLLLGSRDLSGNTIYF. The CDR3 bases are TGTGCCAGCAGCCTTCTCCTAGGGTCCAGAGATCTCTCTGGAAACACCATATATTTT. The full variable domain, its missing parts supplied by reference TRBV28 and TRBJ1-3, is DVKVTQSSRYLVKRTGEKVFLECVQDMDHENMFWYRQDPGLGLRLIYFSYDVKMKEKGDIPEGYSVSREKKERFSLILESASTNQTSMYLCASSLLLGSRDLSGNTIYFGEGSWLTVV.

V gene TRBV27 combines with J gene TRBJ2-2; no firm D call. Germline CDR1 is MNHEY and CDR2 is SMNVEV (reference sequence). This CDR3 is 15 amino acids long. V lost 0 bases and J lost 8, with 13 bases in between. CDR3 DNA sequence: TGTGCCAGCAGTTTATCGAGAAGGGTTTGGGGGGAGCTGTTTTTT. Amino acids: CASSLSRRVWGELFF.

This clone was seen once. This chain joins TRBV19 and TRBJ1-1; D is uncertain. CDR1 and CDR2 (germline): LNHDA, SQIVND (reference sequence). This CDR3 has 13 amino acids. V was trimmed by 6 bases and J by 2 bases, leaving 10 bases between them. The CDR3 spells CASSEAGNTEAFF. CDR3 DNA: TGTGCCAGTAGCGAGGCGGGTAACACTGAAGCTTTCTTT.

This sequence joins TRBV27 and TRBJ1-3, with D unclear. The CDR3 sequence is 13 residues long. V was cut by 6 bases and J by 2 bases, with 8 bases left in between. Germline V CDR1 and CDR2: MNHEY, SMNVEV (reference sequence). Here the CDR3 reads CASRAYAGNTIYF. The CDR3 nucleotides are TGTGCCAGCAGGGCATACGCTGGAAACACCATATATTTT.